These 2 T cell receptor beta chains came from one sample sequenced in a study of blood T cell repertoires in COVID-19. The protocol was immunoSEQ multiplex PCR, while the TCRdb copy is restricted to in-frame clones and leaves out a portion. This table has under 200,000 clones, just under 85% appearing once. The material sequenced was peripheral blood. The receptors derive from a man in his sixties with COVID-19, enrolled during active disease.

The chain uses TRBV28 and TRBJ1-3, with D tentatively TRBD1 (5 bases). The CDR3 is 14 amino acids. The V gene lost 5 bases and the J gene lost 0 bases, with 8 bases spanning the gap. Germline V gives CDR1 MDHEN, CDR2 SYDVKM. DNA of the CDR3: TGTGCCAGCAGTCGGACATACTCTGGAAACACCATATATTTT. This codes for CASSRTYSGNTIYF.

This chain links TRBV27 with TRBJ2-7, with 9 bases aligning to TRBD2. Trimming cost V 3 bases and J 4 bases; bases outside gene matches: 1. CDR1 is MNHEY, CDR2 SMNVEV, per germline (reference sequence). This CDR3 has 13 residues. CDR3 bases: TGTGCCAGCAGTTTGGCGGGGGGGTACGAGCAGTACTTC. Its protein product is CASSLAGGYEQYF.